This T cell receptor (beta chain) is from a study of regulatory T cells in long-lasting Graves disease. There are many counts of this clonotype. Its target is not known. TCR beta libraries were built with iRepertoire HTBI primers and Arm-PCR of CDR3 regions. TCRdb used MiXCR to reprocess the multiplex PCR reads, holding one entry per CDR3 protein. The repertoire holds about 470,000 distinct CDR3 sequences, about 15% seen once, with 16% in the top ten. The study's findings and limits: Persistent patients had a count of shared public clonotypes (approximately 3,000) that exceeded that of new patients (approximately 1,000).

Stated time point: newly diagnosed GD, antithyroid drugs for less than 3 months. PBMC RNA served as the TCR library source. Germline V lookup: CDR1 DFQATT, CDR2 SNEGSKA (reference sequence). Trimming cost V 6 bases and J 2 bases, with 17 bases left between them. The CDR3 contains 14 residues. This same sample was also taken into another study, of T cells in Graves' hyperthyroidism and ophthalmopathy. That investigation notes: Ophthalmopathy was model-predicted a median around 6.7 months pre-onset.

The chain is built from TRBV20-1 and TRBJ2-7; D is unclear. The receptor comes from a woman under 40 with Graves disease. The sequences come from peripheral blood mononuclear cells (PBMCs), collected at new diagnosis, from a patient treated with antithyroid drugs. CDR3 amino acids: CSARTSYTPYEQYF. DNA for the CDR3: TGCAGTGCCCGAACTTCCTACACCCCCTACGAGCAGTACTTC.